This T cell receptor (beta chain) was identified during a study of T cells after yellow fever vaccination. Whole-study findings and limits: Bulk-population clonotypes that are abundant could appear as contaminants in FACS-sorted repertoires. A large majority of primary-vaccination clones showed up again after the booster (around 95% CD4, roughly 88% CD8).

This clonotype appeared a few times. What it recognizes is unknown. The CDR3 covers 13 residues. Germline V gene sequence: CDR1 SGHRS, CDR2 YFSETQ. V was shortened by 2 bases and J by 0 bases, with 5 bases between the two germline ends. TCRdb re-analysed the 5' RACE reads in MiXCR, keeping a single row per CDR3 protein. The table has 500,000 to 550,000 distinct CDR3 sequences, roughly 22% seen once; the top ten hold about 16%. The sequencing used PBMCs, collected 20 to 25 days after the first yellow fever vaccination. The clonotype comes from a man between 18 and 29 years old who received the YFV17D yellow fever vaccine. The chain recombines TRBV5-1 with TRBJ1-2; tentative D call: TRBD1 (5 bases). The CDR3 nucleotides read TGCGCCAGCAGCTTCAGGGCTAACTATGGCTACACCTTC. Translation gives CASSFRANYGYTF.